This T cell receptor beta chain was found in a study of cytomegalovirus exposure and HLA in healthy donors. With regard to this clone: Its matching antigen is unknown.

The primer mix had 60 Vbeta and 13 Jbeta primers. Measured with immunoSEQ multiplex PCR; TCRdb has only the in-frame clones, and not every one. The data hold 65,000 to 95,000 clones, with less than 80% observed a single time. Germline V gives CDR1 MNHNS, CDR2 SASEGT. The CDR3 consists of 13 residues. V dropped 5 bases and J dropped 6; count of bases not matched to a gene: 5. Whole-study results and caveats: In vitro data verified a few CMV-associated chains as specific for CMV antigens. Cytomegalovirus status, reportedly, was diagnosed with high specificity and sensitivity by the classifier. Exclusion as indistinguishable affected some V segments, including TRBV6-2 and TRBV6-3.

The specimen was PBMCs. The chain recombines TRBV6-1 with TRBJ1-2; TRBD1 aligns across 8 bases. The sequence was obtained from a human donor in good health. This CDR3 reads CASSPRTGNGYTF. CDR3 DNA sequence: TGTGCCAGCAGTCCCCGGACAGGGAATGGCTACACCTTC.